Listed here are 15 T cell receptor beta chains from one sample, sequenced in a study of CD8 T cells in Susac syndrome. Reverse transcription of roughly 0.5 to 1 ug RNA was performed with random hexamers. From the immunoSEQ multiplex PCR reads, TCRdb called clonotypes with MiXCR, one entry per CDR3 protein. The table lists around 230,000 distinct CDR3 sequences, approximately 95% of them singletons. The source material was CD4+ T cells from PBMCs. The receptors derive from a human donor with multiple sclerosis.

This chain connects TRBV28 to TRBJ1-5, with D possibly being TRBD1 (5 bases). This CDR3 contains 13 residues. CDR1 MDHEN and CDR2 SYDVKM come from the germline V gene. V was trimmed by 9 bases and J by 2 bases, leaving 11 bases between them. The CDR3 DNA reads as TGTGCCAGTCGGGGCGGAGGCAATCAGCCCCAGCATTTT. Amino acids: CASRGGGNQPQHF.

The chain joins TRBV10-3 to TRBJ1-6; 10 nucleotides line up with TRBD1. CDR1 and CDR2 (germline): ENHRY, SYGVKD. The V and J ends lost 6 bases and 10 bases, in that order; junction bases with no gene match: 12. The CDR3 length is 16 residues. The CDR3 region is CAIRTGTGAAGSPLHF. In DNA form, the CDR3 reads TGTGCCATCAGGACGGGGACAGGGGCAGCGGGATCACCCCTCCACTTT.

The V and J genes are TRBV7-3 and TRBJ2-1, with TRBD2 identical over 13 bases. With V trimmed by 6 bases and J by 9 bases, 11 bases remained unmatched. Germline CDR1 and CDR2: SGHTA and FQGTGA. The CDR3 contains 16 residues. This CDR3 is CASRPGTSGKLGEQFF. DNA of the CDR3: TGTGCCAGCAGGCCCGGGACTAGCGGGAAGTTAGGTGAGCAGTTCTTC.

This sequence joins TRBV28 and TRBJ2-3, with D maybe TRBD1 (6 bases). CDR3 size: 14 residues. V shed 7 bases and J shed 8 bases, with 19 bases lying between them. The germline V gene has CDR1 MDHEN and CDR2 SYDVKM. This CDR3 reads CASTSSGARGTQYF. CDR3 sequence (DNA): TGTGCCAGCACTTCCTCTGGTGCCAGGGGTACGCAGTATTTT.

The chain uses TRBV3-1 and TRBJ2-3; TRBD2 matches 9 bases. Per germline, CDR1 LGHDT and CDR2 YNNKEL (reference sequence). Germline trimming cut 4 bases from V and 5 bases from J; bases unmatched to any gene: 1. The CDR3 loop spans 13 amino acids. The CDR3 nucleotides are TGTGCCAGCAGCCTAGCGGGGGTAGATACGCAGTATTTT. Translation gives CASSLAGVDTQYF.

This rearrangement joins TRBV28 to TRBJ2-1, with D perhaps TRBD2 (5 bases). Germline CDR1 and CDR2: MDHEN and SYDVKM. V gave up 5 bases and J gave up 5 bases, with 25 bases separating them. This CDR3 is 18 amino acids long. The CDR3 sequence is CASSPTPVGLGGHNEQFF. CDR3 DNA: TGTGCCAGCAGTCCTACTCCCGTCGGACTCGGCGGGCACAATGAGCAGTTCTTC.

The chain is built from TRBV29-1 and TRBJ2-7; D gene unclear. Trimming removed 1 base at V and 4 bases at J, with 17 bases between. CDR1 is SQVTM, CDR2 ANQGSEA, per germline. This CDR3 spans 15 amino acids. The CDR3 nucleotides read TGCAGCGTTGAAGTGTTAGGCAGGCCCCCTTACGAGCAGTACTTC. Amino acid sequence: CSVEVLGRPPYEQYF.

The chain employs TRBV30 and TRBJ2-4, with D tentatively TRBD2 (5 bases). Trimming removed 2 bases at V and 5 bases at J, with 10 bases between. The germline V gene has CDR1 GTSNPN and CDR2 SVGIG (reference sequence). This CDR3 contains 13 residues. The CDR3 protein is CAWSLEVQNIQYF. DNA for the CDR3: TGTGCCTGGAGTTTGGAGGTCCAAAACATTCAGTACTTC. Looking up the rest from reference TRBV30 and TRBJ2-4 gives the full variable domain: SQTIHQWPATLVQPVGSPLSLECTVEGTSNPNLYWYRQAAGRGLQLLFYSVGIGQISSEVPQNLSASRPQDRQFILSSKKLLLSDSGFYLCAWSLEVQNIQYFGAGTRLSVL.

The V gene is TRBV27, the J gene TRBJ1-5; 8 positions match TRBD1. V dropped 4 bases and J dropped 7; count of bases not matched to a gene: 9. Germline V gene sequence: CDR1 MNHEY, CDR2 SMNVEV (reference sequence). This CDR3 is built from 15 residues. This CDR3 reads CASSYTGQGFQPQHF. CDR3 DNA sequence: TGTGCCAGCAGTTACACCGGACAGGGTTTCCAGCCCCAGCATTTT.

In nucleotides, the CDR3 is TGTGCCAGCAGCTTATATTCGCTGGGAGACGGTAATGAGCAGTTCTTC. This sequence encodes CASSLYSLGDGNEQFF. J is TRBJ2-1 and V is TRBV7-9, with D perhaps TRBD2 (5 bases). The CDR3 totals 16 residues. With 2 bases removed from V and 7 bases from J, the gap between germline ends came to 18 bases. Germline V gene sequence: CDR1 SEHNR, CDR2 FQNEAQ (reference sequence).

The J gene is TRBJ2-3, the V gene TRBV29-1; 9 bases match TRBD2. Trimming at V came to 4 bases and at J to 6 bases, leaving 8 bases not matched to a gene. The CDR3 has 14 residues. Per the germline V gene, CDR1 is SQVTM and CDR2 is ANQGSEA. For the CDR3, the DNA is TGCAGCGTTGTTGTAGCGGGAGCGGCTGATACGCAGTATTTT. It translates to CSVVVAGAADTQYF.

V usage is TRBV12-3 or TRBV12-4 and J usage is TRBJ2-1; the D gene is possibly TRBD2 (6 bases). The CDR3 spans 17 residues. Trimming removed 11 bases from V and 6 bases from J, with 29 bases in between. This CDR3 reads CACRRVLGGGGSNEQFF. The CDR3 DNA reads as TGTGCCTGCCGCCGGGTTCTAGGTGGGGGAGGCTCCAATGAGCAGTTCTTC.

The CDR3 spells CASSPGTVREQYF. CDR3 DNA: TGTGCCAGCAGCCCCGGGACAGTAAGAGAGCAGTACTTC. J is TRBJ2-7 and V is TRBV14, with 7 bases fitting TRBD1. V shed 4 bases, J shed 7 bases, and the junction held 7 bases outside the gene matches. This CDR3 is built from 13 residues. Germline V gene lookup returns CDR1 SGHDN and CDR2 FVKESK.

This rearrangement joins TRBV29-1 to TRBJ1-1, with TRBD1 matching 7 bases. The V segment lost 6 bases and the J segment 7 bases; nucleotides outside the gene matches: 2. CDR1 and CDR2 from the germline V gene are SQVTM and ANQGSEA. The CDR3 extends over 10 amino acids. The CDR3 nucleotides are TGCAGCGTGGGACAGCTTGAAGCTTTCTTT. Residues: CSVGQLEAFF.

The V call is TRBV7-9, the J call TRBJ1-5, with D tentatively TRBD1 (6 bases). CDR1 and CDR2 from the germline V gene are SEHNR and FQNEAQ (reference sequence). The CDR3 is 13 residues long. V lost 3 bases and J 4 bases, leaving 7 bases between the germline ends. CDR3 sequence: CASSFGQNQPQHF. In DNA, the CDR3 is TGTGCCAGCAGCTTCGGACAGAATCAGCCCCAGCATTTT.